This entry concerns a single T cell receptor (beta chain). The data originate from a study of OX40 agonist ivuxolimab in advanced cancers. This CDR3 has 10 residues. Germline values: CDR1 MNHEY, CDR2 SVGAGI. Trimming pared 8 bases from V and 7 bases from J, leaving 5 bases between. The method was immunoSEQ multiplex PCR; TCRdb's version includes in-frame clones alone and lacks a portion of them. This table holds 60,000 to 95,000 clones, 80% to 90% found once. The chain has TRBV6-5 and TRBJ2-2; D is undetermined. The sample consisted of CD4+ or CD8+ T cells sorted from blood, taken in a trial of the OX40 agonist ivuxolimab. This receptor was taken from an adult with an advanced solid tumor such as melanoma, head and neck, liver or kidney cancer. The CDR3 DNA reads TGTGCCAGCGGGGTCGGGGAGCTGTTTTTT. Translation: CASGVGELFF.